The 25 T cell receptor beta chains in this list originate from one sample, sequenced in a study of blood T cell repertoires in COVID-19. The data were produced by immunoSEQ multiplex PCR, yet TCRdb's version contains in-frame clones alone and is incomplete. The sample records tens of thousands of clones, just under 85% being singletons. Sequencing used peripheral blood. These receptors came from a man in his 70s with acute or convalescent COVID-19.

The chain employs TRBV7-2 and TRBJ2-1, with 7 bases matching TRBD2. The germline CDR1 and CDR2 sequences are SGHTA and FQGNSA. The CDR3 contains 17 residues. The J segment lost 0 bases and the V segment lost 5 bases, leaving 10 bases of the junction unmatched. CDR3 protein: CASSPWIRGSSYNEQFF. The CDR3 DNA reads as TGTGCCAGCAGCCCCTGGATCCGCGGGAGCTCCTACAATGAGCAGTTCTTC.

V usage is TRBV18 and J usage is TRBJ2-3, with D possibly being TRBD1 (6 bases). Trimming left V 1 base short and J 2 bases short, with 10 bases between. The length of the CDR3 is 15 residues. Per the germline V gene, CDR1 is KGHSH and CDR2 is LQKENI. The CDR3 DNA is TGTGCCAGCTCACCACGGGACACCAACACAGATACGCAGTATTTT. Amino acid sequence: CASSPRDTNTDTQYF. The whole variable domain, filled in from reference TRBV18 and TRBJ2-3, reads NAGVMQNPRHLVRRRGQEARLRCSPMKGHSHVYWYRQLPEEGLKFMVYLQKENIIDESGMPKERFSAEFPKEGPSILRIQQVVRGDSAAYFCASSPRDTNTDTQYFGPGTRLTVL.

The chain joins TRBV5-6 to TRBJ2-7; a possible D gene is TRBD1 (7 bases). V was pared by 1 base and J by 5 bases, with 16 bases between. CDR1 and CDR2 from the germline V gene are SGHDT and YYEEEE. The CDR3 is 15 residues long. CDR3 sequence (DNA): TGTGCCAGCAGCTTGCCGGGACAGCGGGTGGACGAGCAGTACTTC. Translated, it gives CASSLPGQRVDEQYF.

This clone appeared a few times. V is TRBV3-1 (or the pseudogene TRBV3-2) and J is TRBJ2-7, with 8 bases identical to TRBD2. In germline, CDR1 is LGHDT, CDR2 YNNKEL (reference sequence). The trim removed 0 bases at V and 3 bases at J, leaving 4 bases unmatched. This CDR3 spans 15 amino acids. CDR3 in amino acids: CASSQDSSGFYEQYF. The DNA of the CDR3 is TGTGCCAGCAGCCAAGATTCTAGCGGGTTCTACGAGCAGTACTTC.

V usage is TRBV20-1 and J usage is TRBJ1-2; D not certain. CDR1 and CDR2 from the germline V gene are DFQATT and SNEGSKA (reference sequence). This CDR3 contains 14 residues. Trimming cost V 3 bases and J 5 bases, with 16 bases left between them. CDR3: CSASGPRWEYGYTF. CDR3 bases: TGCAGTGCTAGTGGTCCACGGTGGGAGTATGGCTACACCTTC.

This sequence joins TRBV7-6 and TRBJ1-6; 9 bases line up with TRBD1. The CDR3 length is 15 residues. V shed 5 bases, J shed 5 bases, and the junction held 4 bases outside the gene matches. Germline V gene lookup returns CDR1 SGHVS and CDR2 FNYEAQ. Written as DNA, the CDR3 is TGTGCCAGCAGCACCGGGACAGGGAATAATTCACCCCTCCACTTT. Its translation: CASSTGTGNNSPLHF.

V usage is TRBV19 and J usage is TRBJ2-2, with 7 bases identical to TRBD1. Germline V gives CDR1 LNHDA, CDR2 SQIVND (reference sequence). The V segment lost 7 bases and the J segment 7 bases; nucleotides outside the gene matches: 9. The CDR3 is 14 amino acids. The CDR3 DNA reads TGTGCCAGTAAACGACAGGGTTCGAACGGGGAGCTGTTTTTT. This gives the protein CASKRQGSNGELFF.

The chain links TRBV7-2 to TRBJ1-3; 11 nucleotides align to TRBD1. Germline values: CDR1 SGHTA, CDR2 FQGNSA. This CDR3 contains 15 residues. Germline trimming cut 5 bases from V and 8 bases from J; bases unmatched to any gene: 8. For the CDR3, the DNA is TGTGCCAGCAGCCCGCCCGGGACAGGGGGAGACACCATATATTTT. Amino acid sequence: CASSPPGTGGDTIYF. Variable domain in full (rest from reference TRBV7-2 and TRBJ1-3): GAGVSQSPSNKVTEKGKDVELRCDPISGHTALYWYRQSLGQGLEFLIYFQGNSAPDKSGLPSDRFSAERTGGSVSTLTIQRTQQEDSAVYLCASSPPGTGGDTIYFGEGSWLTVV.

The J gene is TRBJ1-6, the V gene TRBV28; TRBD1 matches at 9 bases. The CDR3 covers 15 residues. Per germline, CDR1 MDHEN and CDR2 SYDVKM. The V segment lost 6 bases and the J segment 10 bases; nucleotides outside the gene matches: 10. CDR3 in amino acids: CASSAPGQGYSPLHF. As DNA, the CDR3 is TGTGCCAGCAGCGCACCCGGACAGGGGTACTCACCCCTCCACTTT.

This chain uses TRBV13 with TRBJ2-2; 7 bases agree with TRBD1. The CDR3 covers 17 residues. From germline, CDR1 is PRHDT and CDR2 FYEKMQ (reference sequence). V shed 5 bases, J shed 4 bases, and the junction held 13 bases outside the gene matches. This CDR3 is CASSPRRGRRSTGELFF. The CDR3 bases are TGTGCCAGCAGCCCCCGTAGGGGGCGGCGAAGCACCGGGGAGCTGTTTTTT.

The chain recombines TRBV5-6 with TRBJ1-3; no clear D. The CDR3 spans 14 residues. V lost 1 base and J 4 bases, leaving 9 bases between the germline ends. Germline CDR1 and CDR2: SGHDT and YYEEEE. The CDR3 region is CASSLTGSGNTIYF. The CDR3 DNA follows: TGTGCCAGCAGCTTGACGGGATCCGGAAACACCATATATTTT.

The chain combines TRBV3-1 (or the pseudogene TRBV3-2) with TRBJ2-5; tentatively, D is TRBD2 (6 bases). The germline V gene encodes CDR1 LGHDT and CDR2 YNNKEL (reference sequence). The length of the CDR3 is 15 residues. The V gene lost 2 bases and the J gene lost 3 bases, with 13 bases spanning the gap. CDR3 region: CASSQSPAGEETQYF. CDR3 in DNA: TGTGCCAGCAGCCAAAGTCCAGCGGGTGAAGAGACCCAGTACTTC.

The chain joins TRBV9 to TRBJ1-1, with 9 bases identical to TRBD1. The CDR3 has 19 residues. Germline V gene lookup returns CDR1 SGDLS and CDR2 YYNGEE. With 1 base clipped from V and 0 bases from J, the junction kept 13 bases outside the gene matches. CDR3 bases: TGTGCCAGCAGCGTAATCCCTTTACAGGGGGCCGGATTGAACACTGAAGCTTTCTTT. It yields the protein CASSVIPLQGAGLNTEAFF.

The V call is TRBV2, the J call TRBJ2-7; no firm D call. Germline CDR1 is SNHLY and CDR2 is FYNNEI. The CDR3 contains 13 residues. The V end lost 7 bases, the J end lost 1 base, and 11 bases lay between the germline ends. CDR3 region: CASNPPVSYEQYF. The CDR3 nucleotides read TGTGCCAGCAACCCGCCGGTTTCCTACGAGCAGTACTTC.

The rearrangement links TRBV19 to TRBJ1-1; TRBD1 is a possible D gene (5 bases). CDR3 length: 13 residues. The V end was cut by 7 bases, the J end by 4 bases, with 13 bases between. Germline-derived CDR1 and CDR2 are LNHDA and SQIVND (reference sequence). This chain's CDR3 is CASNDQGSTEAFF. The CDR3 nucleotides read TGTGCCAGTAACGATCAGGGATCCACTGAAGCTTTCTTT.

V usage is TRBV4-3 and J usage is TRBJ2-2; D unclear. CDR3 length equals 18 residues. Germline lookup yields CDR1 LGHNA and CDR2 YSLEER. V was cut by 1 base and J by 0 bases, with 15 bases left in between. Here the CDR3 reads CASSQGHRRGANTGELFF. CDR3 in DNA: TGCGCCAGCAGCCAAGGTCATCGCCGCGGTGCGAACACCGGGGAGCTGTTTTTT.

The CDR3 loop reads CASSKERTGNTDTQYF. The CDR3, as DNA: TGTGCCAGTAGTAAAGAAAGGACAGGGAACACAGATACGCAGTATTTT. The rearrangement uses TRBV19 and TRBJ2-3, with TRBD1 matching over 8 bases. Germline trimming cut 4 bases from V and 2 bases from J; bases unmatched to any gene: 8. This CDR3 comprises 16 residues. Germline V CDR1 and CDR2: LNHDA, SQIVND (reference sequence).

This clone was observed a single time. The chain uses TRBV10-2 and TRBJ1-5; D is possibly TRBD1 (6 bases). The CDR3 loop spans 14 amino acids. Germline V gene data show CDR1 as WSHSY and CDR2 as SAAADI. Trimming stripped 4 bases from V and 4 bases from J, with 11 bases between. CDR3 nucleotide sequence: TGCGCCAGCAGTGTCGGGACATCTAATCAGCCCCAGCATTTT. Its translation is CASSVGTSNQPQHF.

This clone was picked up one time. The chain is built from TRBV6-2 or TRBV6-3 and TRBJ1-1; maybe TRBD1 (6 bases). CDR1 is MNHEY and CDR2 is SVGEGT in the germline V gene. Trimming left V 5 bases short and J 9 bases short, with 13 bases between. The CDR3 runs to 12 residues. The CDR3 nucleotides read TGTGCCAGCAGTCAGGGGACGGGAAAAGCTTTCTTT. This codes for CASSQGTGKAFF.

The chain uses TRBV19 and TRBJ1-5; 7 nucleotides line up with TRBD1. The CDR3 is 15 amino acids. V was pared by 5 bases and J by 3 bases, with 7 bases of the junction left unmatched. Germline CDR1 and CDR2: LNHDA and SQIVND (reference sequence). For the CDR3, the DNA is TGTGCCAGTAGTGAGGGACAGATTTTCAATCAGCCCCAGCATTTT. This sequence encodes CASSEGQIFNQPQHF.

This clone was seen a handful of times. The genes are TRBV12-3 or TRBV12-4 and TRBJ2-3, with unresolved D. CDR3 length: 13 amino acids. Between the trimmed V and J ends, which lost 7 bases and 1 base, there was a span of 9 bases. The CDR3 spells CASILAGTDTQYF. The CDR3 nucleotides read TGTGCCAGCATCTTGGCAGGCACAGATACGCAGTATTTT.

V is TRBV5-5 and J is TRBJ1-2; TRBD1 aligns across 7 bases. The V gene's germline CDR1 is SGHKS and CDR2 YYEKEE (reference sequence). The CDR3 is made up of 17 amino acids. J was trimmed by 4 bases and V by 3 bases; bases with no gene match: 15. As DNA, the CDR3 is TGTGCCAGCAGCTCCTTGACAGGGTCCCAACCTCGCTATGGCTACACCTTC. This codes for CASSSLTGSQPRYGYTF.

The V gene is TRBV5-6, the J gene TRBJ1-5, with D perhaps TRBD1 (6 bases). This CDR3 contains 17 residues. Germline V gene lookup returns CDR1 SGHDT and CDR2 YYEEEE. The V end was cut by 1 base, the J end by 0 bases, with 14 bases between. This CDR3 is CASSLRRGGSSNQPQHF. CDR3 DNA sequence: TGTGCCAGCAGCTTGAGAAGGGGGGGCTCTAGCAATCAGCCCCAGCATTTT.

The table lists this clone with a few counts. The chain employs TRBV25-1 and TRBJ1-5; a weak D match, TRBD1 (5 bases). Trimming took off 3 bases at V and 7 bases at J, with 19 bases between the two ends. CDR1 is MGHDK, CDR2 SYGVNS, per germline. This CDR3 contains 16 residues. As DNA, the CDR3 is TGTGCCAGCAGTGATGGCGATCGGGGGGGACGACAGCCCCAGCATTTT. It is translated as CASSDGDRGGRQPQHF.

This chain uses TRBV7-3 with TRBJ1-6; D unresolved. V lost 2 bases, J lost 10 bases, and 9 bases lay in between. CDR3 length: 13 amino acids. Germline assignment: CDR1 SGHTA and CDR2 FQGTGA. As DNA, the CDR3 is TGTGCCAGCAGCTTATACCCCGGGTCACCCCTCCACTTT. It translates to CASSLYPGSPLHF.